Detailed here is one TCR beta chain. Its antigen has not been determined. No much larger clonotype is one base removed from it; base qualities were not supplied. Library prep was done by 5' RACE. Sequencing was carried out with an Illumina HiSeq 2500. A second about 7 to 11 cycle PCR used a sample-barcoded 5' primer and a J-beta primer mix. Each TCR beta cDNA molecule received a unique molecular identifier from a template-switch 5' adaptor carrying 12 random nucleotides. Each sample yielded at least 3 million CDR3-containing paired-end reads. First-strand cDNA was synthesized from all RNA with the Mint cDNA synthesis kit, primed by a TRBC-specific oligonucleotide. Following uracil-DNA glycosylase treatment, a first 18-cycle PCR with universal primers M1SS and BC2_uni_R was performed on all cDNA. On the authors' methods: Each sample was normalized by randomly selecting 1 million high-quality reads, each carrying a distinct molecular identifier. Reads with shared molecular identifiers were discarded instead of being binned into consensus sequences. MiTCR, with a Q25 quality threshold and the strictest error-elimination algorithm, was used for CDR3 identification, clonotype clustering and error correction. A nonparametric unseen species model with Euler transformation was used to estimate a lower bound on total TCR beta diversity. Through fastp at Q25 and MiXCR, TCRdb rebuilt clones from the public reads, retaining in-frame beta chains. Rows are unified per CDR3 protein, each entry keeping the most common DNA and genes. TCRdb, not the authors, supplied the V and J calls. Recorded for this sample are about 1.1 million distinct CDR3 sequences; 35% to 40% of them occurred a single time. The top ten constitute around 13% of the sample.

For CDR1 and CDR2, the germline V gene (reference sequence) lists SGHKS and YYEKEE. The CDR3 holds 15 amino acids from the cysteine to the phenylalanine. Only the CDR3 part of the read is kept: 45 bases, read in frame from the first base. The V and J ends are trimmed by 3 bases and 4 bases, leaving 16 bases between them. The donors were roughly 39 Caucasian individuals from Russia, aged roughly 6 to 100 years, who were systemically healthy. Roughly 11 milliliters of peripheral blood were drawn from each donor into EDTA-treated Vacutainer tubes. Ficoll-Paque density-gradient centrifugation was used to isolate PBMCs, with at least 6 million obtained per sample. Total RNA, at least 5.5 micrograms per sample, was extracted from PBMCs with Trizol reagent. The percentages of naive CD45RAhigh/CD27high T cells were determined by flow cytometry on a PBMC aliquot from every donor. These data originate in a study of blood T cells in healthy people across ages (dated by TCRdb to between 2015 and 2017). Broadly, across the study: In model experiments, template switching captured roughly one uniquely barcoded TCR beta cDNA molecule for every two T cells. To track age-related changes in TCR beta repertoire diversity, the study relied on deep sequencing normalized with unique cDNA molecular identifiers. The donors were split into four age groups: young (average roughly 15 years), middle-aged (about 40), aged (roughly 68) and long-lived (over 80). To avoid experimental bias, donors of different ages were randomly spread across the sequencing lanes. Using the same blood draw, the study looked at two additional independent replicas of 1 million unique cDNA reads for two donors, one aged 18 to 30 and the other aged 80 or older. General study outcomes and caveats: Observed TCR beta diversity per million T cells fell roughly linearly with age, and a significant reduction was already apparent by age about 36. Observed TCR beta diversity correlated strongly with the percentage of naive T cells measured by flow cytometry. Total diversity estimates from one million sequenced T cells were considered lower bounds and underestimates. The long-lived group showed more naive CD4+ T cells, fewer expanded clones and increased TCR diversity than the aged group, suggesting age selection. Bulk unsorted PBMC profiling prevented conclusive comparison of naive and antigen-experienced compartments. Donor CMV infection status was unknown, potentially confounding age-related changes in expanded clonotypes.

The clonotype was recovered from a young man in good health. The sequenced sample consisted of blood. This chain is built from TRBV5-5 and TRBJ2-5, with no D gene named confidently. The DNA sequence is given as TGTGCCAGCAGCTACGACCCCCTCTGGGGAGAGACCCAGTACTTC. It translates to CASSYDPLWGETQYF.